The 22 T cell receptor beta chains in this list originate from one sample, sequenced in a study of shared clonotypes between healthy human individuals. Selected positively for CCR7 and CD45RO-negative, naive CD8 cells excluded terminally differentiated effector memory CD45RA+ cells. Sequencing used immunoSEQ multiplex PCR; TCRdb keeps in-frame clones, though not all of them. The sample lists hundreds of thousands of clones; roughly 92% were seen once. Sequencing used naive CD8+ T cells sorted from blood. The receptors come from a man younger than 45 in good health.

The V call is TRBV19, the J call TRBJ2-1; D remains unclear. The germline V and J ends were trimmed by 4 bases and 4 bases, with 8 bases remaining between them. There are 13 residues in the CDR3. Germline CDR1 is LNHDA and CDR2 is SQIVND (reference sequence). The CDR3 DNA is TGTGCCAGTAGTAACGGCGCTTACAATGAGCAGTTCTTC. Protein: CASSNGAYNEQFF.

To note about this clone: The sample carries other DNA sequences with the same CDR3. CDR3 sequence: CASSPGTPYNEQFF. CDR3 coding DNA: TGTGCCAGCAGTCCCGGGACTCCATACAATGAGCAGTTCTTC. The chain recombines TRBV7-9 with TRBJ2-1; TRBD2 is a possible D gene (6 bases). Germline CDR1 reads SEHNR; CDR2 reads FQNEAQ (reference sequence). CDR3 length equals 14 residues. The V and J ends lost 6 bases and 4 bases respectively, with 13 bases between them. Drawing the rest from reference TRBV7-9 and TRBJ2-1, the complete variable domain is DTGVSQNPRHKITKRGQNVTFRCDPISEHNRLYWYRQTLGQGPEFLTYFQNEAQLEKSRLLSDRFSAERPKGSFSTLEIQRTEQGDSAMYLCASSPGTPYNEQFFGPGTRLTVL.

J is TRBJ2-3 and V is TRBV25-1; D assignment may be TRBD1 or TRBD2 (5 bases each). From germline, CDR1 is MGHDK and CDR2 SYGVNS. There are 16 residues in the CDR3. Trimming pared 6 bases from V and 0 bases from J, leaving 16 bases between. The DNA of the CDR3 is TGTGCCAGCAGCAAAACGGGGCGGATAAGCACAGATACGCAGTATTTT. It is translated as CASSKTGRISTDTQYF.

The chain links TRBV28 to TRBJ2-7, with TRBD2 identical over 12 bases. Germline CDR1 MDHEN, CDR2 SYDVKM. The CDR3 contains 14 residues. The ends lost 8 bases at V and 5 bases at J; junction bases unmatched: 7. For the CDR3, the DNA is TGTGCCAGCGGCCTAGCGGGAGGGCGCGACGAGCAGTACTTC. It encodes CASGLAGGRDEQYF.

The chain joins TRBV9 to TRBJ2-1; D tentatively fits TRBD1 or TRBD2 (6 bases each). Germline-derived CDR1 and CDR2 are SGDLS and YYNGEE. V lost 0 bases to trimming and J lost 8 bases, with 15 bases between them. The CDR3 runs 15 residues. CDR3 sequence: CASSVVTGRYDEQFF. CDR3 bases: TGTGCCAGCAGCGTAGTTACAGGGAGGTATGATGAGCAGTTCTTC.

This clone was seen once. The chain links TRBV14 to TRBJ1-2, with 7 positions matching TRBD1. This CDR3 region has 17 residues. CDR1 is SGHDN and CDR2 is FVKESK in the germline V gene. Unmatched junction bases numbered 16, after V lost 4 bases and J lost 5 bases. DNA for the CDR3: TGTGCCAGCAGCCCACCCACCCGGGACAGAGTTCGGTATGGCTACACCTTC. It yields the protein CASSPPTRDRVRYGYTF.

The V call is TRBV27, the J call TRBJ2-3; no clear D. V gave up 6 bases and J gave up 7 bases, with 8 bases separating them. Germline CDR1 reads MNHEY; CDR2 reads SMNVEV (reference sequence). The CDR3 loop spans 11 amino acids. CDR3 nucleotide sequence: TGTGCCAGCAGGTCACAGAATACGCAGTATTTT. Translating gives CASRSQNTQYF.

This chain uses TRBV7-9 with TRBJ2-7; 7 nucleotides align to TRBD1. CDR1 and CDR2 (germline): SEHNR, FQNEAQ (reference sequence). Unmatched junction bases numbered 9, after V lost 3 bases and J lost 1 base. CDR3 length: 16 residues. CDR3 region: CASSLTGTAFSYEQYF. CDR3 sequence (DNA): TGTGCCAGCAGCTTGACTGGGACAGCCTTTTCCTACGAGCAGTACTTC.

The V and J genes are TRBV29-1 and TRBJ2-2; maybe TRBD2 (7 bases). This CDR3 has 13 residues. Trimming cost V 4 bases and J 4 bases, with 10 bases left between them. In germline, CDR1 is SQVTM, CDR2 ANQGSEA. The CDR3 reads CSVARGATGELFF. The CDR3 nucleotides read TGCAGCGTTGCCCGGGGGGCCACCGGGGAGCTGTTTTTT.

The V call is TRBV14, the J call TRBJ2-3, with D perhaps assigned TRBD1 or TRBD2 (5 bases each). Trimming took 6 bases from V and 0 from J, leaving 10 bases between them. The length of the CDR3 is 14 residues. Germline values: CDR1 SGHDN, CDR2 FVKESK. The CDR3 nucleotides read TGTGCCAGCAGAAGGGACGGTAGCACAGATACGCAGTATTTT. Protein sequence: CASRRDGSTDTQYF.

The chain carries TRBV7-9 and TRBJ2-2, with 9 bases identical to TRBD1. V lost 4 bases, J lost 6 bases, and 9 bases stayed unmatched. This CDR3 has 16 amino acids. In germline, CDR1 is SEHNR, CDR2 FQNEAQ (reference sequence). The CDR3 nucleotides read TGTGCCAGCAGCTCCCTGCGACAGGGGGTAGCCGGGGAGCTGTTTTTT. Translating it yields CASSSLRQGVAGELFF.

This clone turned up a few times. The V call is TRBV2, the J call TRBJ2-5, with D unclear. Germline V gene sequence: CDR1 SNHLY, CDR2 FYNNEI. The V and J ends lost 0 bases and 5 bases respectively, with 16 bases between them. The CDR3 covers 16 residues. This CDR3 reads CASSEASVGGTETQYF. DNA for the CDR3: TGTGCCAGCAGTGAAGCGTCAGTTGGCGGCACGGAGACCCAGTACTTC.

The chain carries TRBV19 and TRBJ1-4; D ambiguous. Trimming stripped 3 bases from V and 6 bases from J, with 23 bases between. The CDR3 covers 18 residues. The germline CDR1 and CDR2 sequences are LNHDA and SQIVND (reference sequence). The CDR3 DNA reads TGTGCCAGTAGTATTACCCACGACGGACTCGGCGGCGATGAAAAACTGTTTTTT. Its translation is CASSITHDGLGGDEKLFF.

The rearrangement joins TRBV11-2 to TRBJ2-3; 14 nucleotides align to TRBD2. In germline, CDR1 is SGHAT, CDR2 FQNNGV. The CDR3 is made up of 19 amino acids. J lost 0 bases, V lost 1 base, and 6 bases had no gene match. The CDR3 protein is CASSLGGTSGRTSTDTQYF. CDR3 in DNA: TGTGCCAGCAGCTTAGGGGGGACTAGCGGGAGAACAAGCACAGATACGCAGTATTTT.

The chain uses TRBV5-4 and TRBJ2-3, with D possibly matching TRBD1 (5 bases). The V gene's germline CDR1 is SGHNT and CDR2 YYREEE (reference sequence). The CDR3 contains 15 residues. V dropped 0 bases and J dropped 3 bases, with 11 bases sitting between them. The CDR3 nucleotides are TGTGCCAGCAGCTTGGTAGGGGCAACTACAGATACGCAGTATTTT. It specifies CASSLVGATTDTQYF.

Written as DNA, the CDR3 is TGTGCCATCAGTGACTCAGCGGGAGGGCCCTCCTACGAGCAGTACTTC. Its translation: CAISDSAGGPSYEQYF. The chain joins TRBV10-3 to TRBJ2-7; 10 nucleotides agree with TRBD2. CDR3 length: 16 residues. CDR1 and CDR2 (germline): ENHRY, SYGVKD. Trimming cost V 3 bases and J 0 bases; bases outside gene matches: 5.

The rearrangement uses TRBV5-4 and TRBJ2-7; D gene ambiguous. The CDR3 runs 13 residues. CDR1 SGHNT and CDR2 YYREEE come from the germline V gene (reference sequence). The ends were cut back, 1 base at V and 2 bases at J, with 7 bases in the middle. The CDR3 protein is CASSLQSTYEQYF. The CDR3 DNA reads as TGTGCCAGCAGCTTGCAGAGTACCTACGAGCAGTACTTC. The full variable domain, in which reference TRBV5-4 and TRBJ2-7 provide the parts outside the CDR3, is ETGVTQSPTHLIKTRGQQVTLRCSSQSGHNTVSWYQQALGQGPQFIFQYYREEENGRGNFPPRFSGLQFPNYSSELNVNALELDDSALYLCASSLQSTYEQYFGPGTRLTVT.

The chain links TRBV28 to TRBJ2-1; D is unresolved. The V end lost 6 bases, the J end lost 0 bases, and 21 bases lay between the germline ends. The CDR3 is 18 amino acids. Germline V CDR1 and CDR2: MDHEN, SYDVKM. CDR3 nucleotides: TGTGCCAGCAGCCCGAGAACCGTTGTGGGAAGCTCCTACAATGAGCAGTTCTTC. Protein: CASSPRTVVGSSYNEQFF.

This clone came up a few times. The chain recombines TRBV6-5 with TRBJ2-3; no clear D. Trimming shortened V by 2 bases and J by 6 bases, and 9 bases separated the two germline ends. CDR3 length equals 13 residues. Germline loops: CDR1 MNHEY, CDR2 SVGAGI. CDR3 DNA sequence: TGTGCCAGCAGTTACCAGTTGGGGGATACGCAGTATTTT. It yields the protein CASSYQLGDTQYF.

The chain couples TRBV19 to TRBJ2-1; 10 bases map to TRBD2. Trimming cost V 6 bases and J 8 bases; bases outside gene matches: 7. Germline CDR1 is LNHDA and CDR2 is SQIVND (reference sequence). CDR3 length: 14 amino acids. The CDR3 DNA reads as TGTGCCAGTAGGATTACCGGGACTAGCGATGAGCAGTTCTTC. Encoded protein: CASRITGTSDEQFF. Together with reference TRBV19 and TRBJ2-1, the CDR3 gives the full variable domain: DGGITQSPKYLFRKEGQNVTLSCEQNLNHDAMYWYRQDPGQGLRLIYYSQIVNDFQKGDIAEGYSVSREKKESFPLTVTSAQKNPTAFYLCASRITGTSDEQFFGPGTRLTVL.

The rearrangement links TRBV9 to TRBJ1-5, with TRBD1 as a possible D gene (5 bases). The CDR3 runs to 14 residues. V was shortened by 3 bases and J by 4 bases, with 11 bases between the two germline ends. Germline CDR1 SGDLS, CDR2 YYNGEE. The CDR3 is CASSETASNQPQHF. In nucleotides, the CDR3 is TGTGCCAGCAGCGAGACAGCCTCAAATCAGCCCCAGCATTTT.

The rearrangement joins TRBV5-1 to TRBJ2-5; no clear D gene. Germline V CDR1 and CDR2: SGHRS, YFSETQ. Trimming shortened V by 1 base and J by 0 bases, and 4 bases separated the two germline ends. The CDR3 runs to 13 residues. CDR3 coding DNA: TGCGCCAGCAGCTTGTCCAACCAAGAGACCCAGTACTTC. Residues: CASSLSNQETQYF.